These 25 T cell receptor beta chains were all obtained from the same sample, sequenced in a study of OX40 agonist ivuxolimab in advanced cancers. TCRdb keeps only in-frame clones here, not all; method: immunoSEQ multiplex PCR. The repertoire consists of tens of thousands of clones, with roughly 87% occurring once and the leading ten covering 0.3% to 0.35%. Sample: CD4+ or CD8+ T cells sorted from blood, taken in a trial of the OX40 agonist ivuxolimab. All receptors come from an adult with an advanced solid tumor such as melanoma, head and neck, liver or kidney cancer.

The chain combines TRBV5-1 with TRBJ2-3, with TRBD2 identical over 16 bases. Trimming at V came to 2 bases and at J to 4 bases, leaving 7 bases not matched to a gene. The CDR3 covers 18 residues. Germline CDR1 SGHRS, CDR2 YFSETQ. CDR3 sequence: CASSLSGTSGGASDTQYF. CDR3 DNA sequence: TGCGCCAGCAGCTTATCCGGGACTAGCGGGGGGGCCTCAGATACGCAGTATTTT.

V and J are TRBV10-3 and TRBJ2-3; the D is unclear. The CDR3 contains 12 residues. Germline V lookup: CDR1 ENHRY, CDR2 SYGVKD. V lost 3 bases and J lost 6, with 7 bases in between. The CDR3: CAISDRRDTQYF. The CDR3 coding sequence is TGTGCCATCAGTGACAGACGGGATACGCAGTATTTT.

CDR3 in amino acids: CASSLEVSPNSPLHF. The DNA for the CDR3 is TGTGCCAGTAGTCTGGAGGTGTCGCCTAATTCACCCCTCCACTTT. The rearrangement links TRBV19 to TRBJ1-6; no clear D. V was trimmed by 5 bases and J by 6 bases, leaving 14 bases between them. CDR3 length: 15 residues. The V gene's germline CDR1 is LNHDA and CDR2 SQIVND (reference sequence).

V gene TRBV6-1 combines with J gene TRBJ2-3; TRBD2 is a possible D gene (7 bases). The CDR3 sequence is 15 residues long. Germline CDR1 MNHNS, CDR2 SASEGT. V lost 7 bases to trimming and J lost 2 bases, with 16 bases between them. The CDR3 DNA reads as TGTGCCAGCACCCCCGCCGGGGGGCTCACAGATACGCAGTATTTT. Encoded protein: CASTPAGGLTDTQYF.

This sequence joins TRBV29-1 and TRBJ1-3; D is unresolved. CDR3 length: 13 amino acids. V was shortened by 2 bases and J by 4 bases, with 9 bases between the two germline ends. The germline CDR1 and CDR2 sequences are SQVTM and ANQGSEA. The CDR3 DNA sequence: TGCAGCGTTGAACCCGGGTTGGGAAACACCATATATTTT. It codes for CSVEPGLGNTIYF.

This chain links TRBV5-1 with TRBJ2-1; a weak D match, TRBD1 (6 bases). Germline CDR1 and CDR2: SGHRS and YFSETQ. The CDR3 loop spans 16 amino acids. V lost 4 bases and J lost 0, with 14 bases in between. The CDR3 region has the DNA TGCGCCAGCAGCGTTTTGCTAGGGGGCTCCTACAATGAGCAGTTCTTC. Protein product: CASSVLLGGSYNEQFF.

CDR3 residues: CASSGDSNNYGYTF. Written as DNA, the CDR3 is TGTGCCAGCAGCGGGGACAGCAATAACTATGGCTACACCTTC. The V gene is TRBV5-6, the J gene TRBJ1-2, with 7 bases aligning to TRBD1. The CDR3 totals 14 residues. Germline V lookup: CDR1 SGHDT, CDR2 YYEEEE. The trim removed 4 bases at V and 1 base at J, leaving 4 bases unmatched.

This chain connects TRBV19 to TRBJ2-4, with D maybe TRBD1 (6 bases). This CDR3 is 12 amino acids long. Trimming pared 6 bases from V and 6 bases from J, leaving 9 bases between. Germline CDR1 is LNHDA and CDR2 is SQIVND (reference sequence). In nucleotides, the CDR3 is TGTGCCAGTAGCTTACAGGGAAACATTCAGTACTTC. This encodes CASSLQGNIQYF.

CDR3 bases: TGTGCCAGCAGCCCTCAGGGGACACCAAGCTATGGCTACACCTTC. Translation: CASSPQGTPSYGYTF. This sequence joins TRBV5-4 and TRBJ1-2, with D perhaps matching TRBD1 (6 bases). The germline gives CDR1 SGHNT, CDR2 YYREEE (reference sequence). This CDR3 has 15 amino acids. V was pared by 4 bases and J by 4 bases, with 17 bases between.

The chain joins TRBV18 to TRBJ1-1; D remains unclear. Germline V gives CDR1 KGHSH, CDR2 LQKENI. The germline V and J ends were trimmed by 3 bases and 4 bases, with 3 bases remaining between them. The CDR3 is made up of 11 amino acids. The CDR3, as DNA: TGTGCCAGCTCACCGGCCACTGAAGCTTTCTTT. This translates into CASSPATEAFF.

The chain is built from TRBV4-1 and TRBJ2-1; 8 nucleotides match TRBD2. The V and J ends lost 4 bases and 0 bases, in that order; junction bases with no gene match: 8. Per the germline V gene, CDR1 is MGHRA and CDR2 is YSYEKL. The CDR3 is 17 residues long. The CDR3 here is CASSPQERGNSYNEQFF. CDR3 nucleotide sequence: TGCGCCAGCAGCCCTCAGGAGCGGGGGAACTCCTACAATGAGCAGTTCTTC.

This clone was counted once. This rearrangement joins TRBV9 to TRBJ2-5; 9 positions match TRBD2. J lost 4 bases, V lost 0 bases, and 1 base had no gene match. CDR3 size: 14 residues. Per the germline V gene, CDR1 is SGDLS and CDR2 is YYNGEE. CDR3 DNA sequence: TGTGCCAGCAGCGTAGGAGCGGGGGGAGAGACCCAGTACTTC. Protein product: CASSVGAGGETQYF.

The chain recombines TRBV7-2 with TRBJ2-3, with a possible D match to TRBD1 (5 bases). The CDR3 sequence is 15 residues long. The V and J ends lost 2 bases and 2 bases respectively, with 11 bases between them. Germline V gene lookup returns CDR1 SGHTA and CDR2 FQGNSA. CDR3 sequence reads: CASSLTRQLTDTQYF. CDR3 nucleotide sequence: TGTGCCAGCAGCTTAACCCGACAGCTCACAGATACGCAGTATTTT.

J is TRBJ2-5 and V is TRBV14; D not resolved. V was pared by 4 bases and J by 4 bases, with 16 bases between. CDR3 size: 15 residues. The germline V gene encodes CDR1 SGHDN and CDR2 FVKESK. DNA of the CDR3: TGTGCCAGCAGCCGAGAATCTTTTAAACGAGAGACCCAGTACTTC. Translation gives CASSRESFKRETQYF.

Points on this clone: A junction end diverges from the germline sequence, so it may reflect a read error. The chain links TRBV6-1 to TRBJ1-2, with D perhaps TRBD1 (5 bases). CDR1 is MNHNS, CDR2 SASEGT, per germline. The CDR3 is made up of 11 amino acids. The DNA of the CDR3 is TGTGCCAGCAGTGAGGGGGACCCGCTCCACTTC. It specifies CASSEGDPLHF.

The table lists this clone with a few counts. The rearrangement uses TRBV10-3 and TRBJ2-5; TRBD2 aligns across 9 bases. Germline V lookup: CDR1 ENHRY, CDR2 SYGVKD. CDR3 length: 15 residues. After removal of 3 bases from V and 5 bases from J, the junction contained 7 bases not matched to a gene. CDR3 sequence: CAISESGGILETQYF. CDR3 bases: TGTGCCATCAGTGAAAGCGGGGGGATCTTGGAGACCCAGTACTTC.

This clone was counted between two and nine times. The J gene is TRBJ2-6, the V gene TRBV27; D possibly corresponds to TRBD1 (5 bases). Looked up from germline, CDR1 is MNHEY and CDR2 is SMNVEV (reference sequence). The length of the CDR3 is 17 residues. Trimming shortened V by 8 bases and J by 0 bases, and 17 bases separated the two germline ends. As DNA, the CDR3 is TGTGCCAGCCACGGCCACAGGCAAATCTCTGGGGCCAACGTCCTGACTTTC. Translation gives CASHGHRQISGANVLTF.

V gene TRBV19 combines with J gene TRBJ1-2; D possibly corresponds to TRBD1 (5 bases). This CDR3 comprises 16 residues. V shed 6 bases and J shed 2 bases, with 19 bases lying between them. Germline values: CDR1 LNHDA, CDR2 SQIVND (reference sequence). DNA for the CDR3: TGTGCCAGTAGAAGGGCGGGACGGGACCTAAACTATGGCTACACCTTC. Translating it yields CASRRAGRDLNYGYTF.

The chain links TRBV19 to TRBJ2-5; possible D gene TRBD1, 6 bases. CDR3 size: 16 residues. CDR1 and CDR2 from the germline V gene are LNHDA and SQIVND (reference sequence). V was pared by 5 bases and J by 0 bases, with 16 bases between. For the CDR3, the DNA is TGTGCCAGTAGTCCTCGGACAGCCCTGTACCAAGAGACCCAGTACTTC. Protein sequence: CASSPRTALYQETQYF.

A few counts support this clone. The chain couples TRBV7-2 to TRBJ2-5; 11 bases agree with TRBD2. Looked up from germline, CDR1 is SGHTA and CDR2 is FQGNSA. The CDR3 length is 16 residues. V shed 1 base and J 5 bases; nucleotides not matched to a gene: 6. CDR3 loop: CASSLDSGGARETQYF. In nucleotides, the CDR3 is TGTGCCAGCAGCTTAGATAGCGGGGGGGCCCGGGAGACCCAGTACTTC.

The chain carries TRBV7-2 and TRBJ2-5; no clear D. The germline V gene encodes CDR1 SGHTA and CDR2 FQGNSA. Trimming removed 1 base at V and 5 bases at J, with 17 bases between. This CDR3 has 16 residues. Here the CDR3 reads CASSLVGSRVAETQYF. For the CDR3, the DNA is TGTGCCAGCAGCTTAGTTGGATCTAGGGTGGCCGAGACCCAGTACTTC. The full variable domain, completed using reference TRBV7-2 and TRBJ2-5, is GAGVSQSPSNKVTEKGKDVELRCDPISGHTALYWYRQSLGQGLEFLIYFQGNSAPDKSGLPSDRFSAERTGGSVSTLTIQRTQQEDSAVYLCASSLVGSRVAETQYFGPGTRLLVL.

The V and J genes are TRBV9 and TRBJ2-1; TRBD2 agrees at 8 bases. CDR1 and CDR2 from the germline V gene are SGDLS and YYNGEE. There are 15 residues in the CDR3. V lost 0 bases to trimming and J lost 10 bases; unmatched junction nucleotides: 9. In nucleotides, the CDR3 is TGTGCCAGCAGCGTAGGACGGGGGGGAGATGTCGAGCAGTTCTTC. It codes for CASSVGRGGDVEQFF.

The chain links TRBV19 to TRBJ1-1; TRBD1 agrees at 10 bases. The CDR3 contains 15 residues. Germline values: CDR1 LNHDA, CDR2 SQIVND (reference sequence). With V trimmed by 9 bases and J by 0 bases, 7 bases remained unmatched. The CDR3 DNA is TGTGCCAGCGTGGCGGGACAGGGGATGAACACTGAAGCTTTCTTT. Amino acid sequence: CASVAGQGMNTEAFF.

The chain employs TRBV6-5 and TRBJ2-7, with 7 bases matching TRBD2. Germline V gene data show CDR1 as MNHEY and CDR2 as SVGAGI. This CDR3 contains 15 residues. Losses at the gene ends were 8 bases for V and 6 bases for J; bases not matched to a gene: 16. The CDR3 here is CASYLGGDSHLEQYF. In DNA form, the CDR3 reads TGTGCCAGCTACCTTGGGGGGGATTCACACCTCGAGCAGTACTTC.

The J gene is TRBJ1-2, the V gene TRBV6-5, with 9 positions matching TRBD1. Germline CDR1 MNHEY, CDR2 SVGAGI. This CDR3 has 14 residues. With 5 bases clipped from V and 8 bases from J, the junction kept 9 bases outside the gene matches. The CDR3 region is CASSGTGNGWGYTF. The DNA for the CDR3 is TGTGCCAGCAGTGGGACAGGGAATGGTTGGGGCTACACCTTC.